The 12 T cell receptor beta chains below all came from one sample that was sequenced in a study of OX40 agonist ivuxolimab in advanced cancers. Clones were read by immunoSEQ multiplex PCR, and TCRdb kept only the in-frame ones, dropping some. The sample carries nearly 80,000 clones, approximately 86% recorded once. Sequencing was performed on CD4+ or CD8+ T cells sorted from blood, taken in a trial of the OX40 agonist ivuxolimab. Receptors originate from an adult with an advanced solid tumor such as melanoma, head and neck, liver or kidney cancer.

The chain employs TRBV30 and TRBJ2-7, with D unclear. V lost 0 bases, J lost 6 bases, and 12 bases lay in between. Germline V gene lookup returns CDR1 GTSNPN and CDR2 SVGIG (reference sequence). CDR3 length: 13 residues. As DNA, the CDR3 is TGTGCCTGGAGTGTAGCGCACTGGGCCGAGCAGTACTTC. It yields the protein CAWSVAHWAEQYF.

The V gene is TRBV27, the J gene TRBJ1-1, with D unclear. The V end lost 5 bases, the J end lost 3 bases, and 13 bases lay between the germline ends. The CDR3 runs 14 residues. The germline V gene encodes CDR1 MNHEY and CDR2 SMNVEV (reference sequence). CDR3 DNA sequence: TGTGCCAGCAGTCCGAGGGATGCGGACACTGAAGCTTTCTTT. Amino acid sequence: CASSPRDADTEAFF.

V gene TRBV7-9 combines with J gene TRBJ1-2; no clear D gene. In germline, CDR1 is SEHNR, CDR2 FQNEAQ (reference sequence). CDR3 length: 14 residues. V gave up 4 bases and J gave up 0 bases, with 9 bases separating them. The CDR3 loop is CASSSDLTNYGYTF. The CDR3, as DNA: TGTGCCAGCAGCTCGGACTTAACTAACTATGGCTACACCTTC.

The chain is built from TRBV5-4 and TRBJ2-2, with TRBD2 matching 10 bases. The CDR3 spans 15 residues. CDR1 and CDR2 from the germline V gene are SGHNT and YYREEE (reference sequence). V gave up 7 bases and J gave up 4 bases; unmatched junction bases: 7. CDR3 nucleotide sequence: TGTGCCAGCCATCCCGGGACTAGCGCCACCGGGGAGCTGTTTTTT. Protein sequence: CASHPGTSATGELFF.

The rearrangement joins TRBV11-2 to TRBJ2-3; D not certain. This CDR3 region has 13 residues. From germline, CDR1 is SGHAT and CDR2 FQNNGV. V was trimmed by 0 bases and J by 3 bases, leaving 4 bases between them. CDR3 protein: CASSLDNTDTQYF. Written as DNA, the CDR3 is TGTGCCAGCAGCTTAGATAATACAGATACGCAGTATTTT.

Only a few counts were recorded for this clone. The gene calls are TRBV4-1 and TRBJ2-1, with TRBD1 matching over 11 bases. Germline V gives CDR1 MGHRA, CDR2 YSYEKL. This CDR3 has 16 amino acids. J gave up 4 bases and V 4 bases, and 6 bases lay outside the gene matches. The chain's CDR3 is CASSPSGTGGYNEQFF. The CDR3 DNA reads TGCGCCAGCAGCCCGTCCGGGACAGGGGGATACAATGAGCAGTTCTTC.

The chain employs TRBV4-1 and TRBJ2-7, with D perhaps TRBD1 (5 bases). The V gene's germline CDR1 is MGHRA and CDR2 YSYEKL. The CDR3 is 14 amino acids. Trimming removed 0 bases at V and 0 bases at J, with 6 bases between. The CDR3 region is CASSQEQASYEQYF. DNA for the CDR3: TGCGCCAGCAGCCAAGAACAGGCCTCCTACGAGCAGTACTTC.

This sequence joins TRBV28 and TRBJ1-3; D not certain. Trimming took off 5 bases at V and 2 bases at J, with 10 bases between the two ends. The CDR3 covers 14 residues. Germline-derived CDR1 and CDR2 are MDHEN and SYDVKM. The CDR3 region has the DNA TGTGCCAGCAGTCGCTCCGACGCTGGAAACACCATATATTTT. It is translated as CASSRSDAGNTIYF.

The rearrangement uses TRBV30 and TRBJ2-1; 10 nucleotides line up with TRBD2. Trimming at V came to 2 bases and at J to 13 bases, leaving 8 bases not matched to a gene. Germline CDR1 is GTSNPN and CDR2 is SVGIG (reference sequence). The CDR3 has 13 amino acids. The CDR3 sequence: CAWSTGLAAQQFF. The CDR3 DNA reads as TGTGCCTGGAGTACCGGACTAGCGGCCCAACAGTTCTTC. Supplemented by reference TRBV30 and TRBJ2-1, the full variable domain reads SQTIHQWPATLVQPVGSPLSLECTVEGTSNPNLYWYRQAAGRGLQLLFYSVGIGQISSEVPQNLSASRPQDRQFILSSKKLLLSDSGFYLCAWSTGLAAQQFFGPGTRLTVL.

This clone has more than one count but fewer than ten. This chain links TRBV9 with TRBJ2-1; maybe TRBD1 (5 bases). V lost 2 bases and J 1 base, leaving 7 bases between the germline ends. This CDR3 region has 14 residues. CDR1 SGDLS and CDR2 YYNGEE come from the germline V gene. The CDR3: CASSVAGSYNEQFF. The CDR3 coding sequence is TGTGCCAGCAGCGTGGCAGGGTCCTACAATGAGCAGTTCTTC.

This clone was seen once. The chain is built from TRBV6-5 and TRBJ2-3; D gene ambiguous. The CDR3 has 14 amino acids. CDR1 and CDR2 from the germline V gene are MNHEY and SVGAGI. V dropped 0 bases and J dropped 4 bases, with 8 bases sitting between them. The CDR3 loop is CASSYSPGADTQYF. For the CDR3, the DNA is TGTGCCAGCAGTTACTCGCCCGGCGCAGATACGCAGTATTTT.

V is TRBV28 and J is TRBJ2-7; D is possibly TRBD1 (5 bases). With 5 bases removed from V and 4 bases from J, the gap between germline ends came to 15 bases. From germline, CDR1 is MDHEN and CDR2 SYDVKM. The CDR3 is made up of 14 amino acids. Here the CDR3 DNA reads TGTGCCAGCAGTCACAGGATCCGAAGGTACGAGCAGTACTTC. Its translation is CASSHRIRRYEQYF.